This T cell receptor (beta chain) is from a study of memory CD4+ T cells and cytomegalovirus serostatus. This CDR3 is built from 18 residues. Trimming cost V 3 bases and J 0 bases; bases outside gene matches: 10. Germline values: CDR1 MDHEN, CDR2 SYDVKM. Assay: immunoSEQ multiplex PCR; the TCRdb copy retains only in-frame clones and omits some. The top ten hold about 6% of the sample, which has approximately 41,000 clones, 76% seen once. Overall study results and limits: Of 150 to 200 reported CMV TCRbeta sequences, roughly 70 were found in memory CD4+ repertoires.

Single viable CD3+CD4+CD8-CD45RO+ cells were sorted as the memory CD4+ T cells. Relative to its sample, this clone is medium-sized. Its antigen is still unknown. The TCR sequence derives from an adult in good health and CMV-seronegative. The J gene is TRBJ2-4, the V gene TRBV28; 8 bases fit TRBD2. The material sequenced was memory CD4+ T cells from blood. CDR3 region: CASSFGTRLSLAKNIQYF. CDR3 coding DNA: TGTGCCAGCAGTTTCGGGACTAGACTAAGCCTAGCCAAAAACATTCAGTACTTC.